The clone carrying this T cell receptor (beta chain) is a singleton in its sample. Antigen: not known. Compared with germline, one end of the junction differs, possibly owing to a read error. The data derive from a study of OX40 agonist ivuxolimab in advanced cancers. Study at large: Each dose-escalation patient presented with hepatocellular carcinoma, melanoma, renal cell or head and neck cancer. With a range of 23 to 79, age averaged roughly 61 years, and roughly 80% were male.

Study-wide results and caveats: Among the lowest peripheral clonal expansion occurred in 0.1-3.0 mg/kg partial responders.

The data were produced by immunoSEQ multiplex PCR, yet TCRdb's version contains in-frame clones alone and is incomplete. The data hold roughly 50,000 clones, with around nine tenths observed a single time. The CDR3 sequence is 16 residues long. Germline loops: CDR1 SGHNT, CDR2 YYREEE (reference sequence). The sample in question was CD4+ or CD8+ T cells sorted from blood, obtained in a trial of the OX40 agonist ivuxolimab. This clonotype originated in an adult with an advanced solid tumor such as melanoma, head and neck, liver or kidney cancer. J is TRBJ1-1 and V is TRBV5-4, with TRBD1 as a possible D gene (6 bases). The CDR3 reads CASSLSRGIYYGEAFF. The CDR3, as DNA: TGTGCCAGCAGCTTAAGCAGGGGAATCTATTATGGTGAAGCCTTCTTT.